The next 27 T cell receptor beta chains were all read from a single sample in a study of T cell responses to AZD1222 COVID-19 vaccine. Here immunoSEQ multiplex PCR was the method, and the copy in TCRdb shows in-frame clones only, minus some. The repertoire holds some 110,000 clones, with roughly 92% as singletons. The material was peripheral blood, obtained on day 0 of AZD1222 vaccination. Every receptor here comes from an adult in good health.

The chain links TRBV15 to TRBJ1-1, with no clear D. Germline V gene sequence: CDR1 LNHNV, CDR2 YYDKDF (reference sequence). The CDR3 consists of 14 residues. Trimming left V 1 base short and J 10 bases short, with 16 bases between. The CDR3 sequence: CATSRVQWGRGAFF. The DNA for the CDR3 is TGTGCCACCAGCAGAGTTCAGTGGGGTCGCGGAGCTTTCTTT.

This clone occurred once. This chain connects TRBV7-3 to TRBJ1-1; 7 bases agree with TRBD1. Trimming took 5 bases from V and 10 from J; bases not matched to a gene: 10. The CDR3 totals 13 residues. Germline assignment: CDR1 SGHTA and CDR2 FQGTGA. CDR3 region: CASSPQGGGAAFF. As DNA, the CDR3 is TGTGCCAGCAGCCCCCAGGGAGGGGGCGCAGCTTTCTTT. Complete variable domain (other parts from reference TRBV7-3 and TRBJ1-1): GAGVSQTPSNKVTEKGKYVELRCDPISGHTALYWYRQSLGQGPEFLIYFQGTGAADDSGLPNDRFFAVRPEGSVSTLKIQRTERGDSAVYLCASSPQGGGAAFFGQGTRLTVV.

The genes are TRBV4-2 and TRBJ1-1; no clear D gene. This CDR3 is built from 14 residues. The germline V gene has CDR1 LGHNA and CDR2 YNFKEQ. Trimming removed 1 base from V and 4 bases from J, with 10 bases in between. As DNA, the CDR3 is TGTGCCAGCAGCCAAGGACAATTAGGCACTGAAGCTTTCTTT. Translated, it gives CASSQGQLGTEAFF.

The chain is built from TRBV5-1 and TRBJ2-1, with 7 nucleotides matching TRBD2. The CDR3 extends over 15 amino acids. V was clipped by 4 bases and J by 3 bases; unmatched bases: 7. CDR1 is SGHRS, CDR2 YFSETQ, per germline. DNA for the CDR3: TGCGCCAGCAGCCCCGGGGGGTGGGACTACAATGAGCAGTTCTTC. Protein: CASSPGGWDYNEQFF.

J is TRBJ1-2 and V is TRBV2, with D hard to call. The V gene's germline CDR1 is SNHLY and CDR2 FYNNEI. V shed 8 bases and J shed 0 bases, with 7 bases lying between them. This CDR3 is built from 12 residues. This CDR3 is CASVPANYGYTF. CDR3 coding DNA: TGTGCCAGCGTCCCAGCTAACTATGGCTACACCTTC.

CDR3 nucleotide sequence: TGTGCCAGCAGCTCAAGACCGACGGGGGAAGAGACCCAGTACTTC. Its protein is CASSSRPTGEETQYF. This rearrangement joins TRBV7-9 to TRBJ2-5, with D tentatively TRBD2 (6 bases). This CDR3 contains 15 residues. Germline assignment: CDR1 SEHNR and CDR2 FQNEAQ (reference sequence). V shed 4 bases and J shed 3 bases, with 15 bases lying between them.

The V call is TRBV15, the J call TRBJ1-3; D not certain. This CDR3 has 14 residues. CDR1 is LNHNV, CDR2 YYDKDF, per germline (reference sequence). Trimming took 7 bases from V and 0 from J, leaving 10 bases between them. The CDR3 region is CATKDVNSGNTIYF. The CDR3 bases are TGTGCCACCAAGGACGTAAACTCTGGAAACACCATATATTTT.

The V call is TRBV11-3, the J call TRBJ1-5; 9 bases fit TRBD1. The CDR3 is 17 residues long. With 5 bases clipped from V and 0 bases from J, the junction kept 8 bases outside the gene matches. From germline, CDR1 is SGHNT and CDR2 YENEEA. The CDR3 spells CASSPGTGYYSNQPQHF. CDR3 DNA: TGTGCCAGCAGCCCCGGGACAGGGTATTATAGCAATCAGCCCCAGCATTTT.

The rearrangement uses TRBV29-1 and TRBJ2-7; 8 positions match TRBD2. CDR3 length equals 14 residues. J lost 3 bases, V lost 4 bases, and 8 bases had no gene match. Germline V gene data show CDR1 as SQVTM and CDR2 as ANQGSEA. CDR3: CSVVLAGTVYEQYF. CDR3 in DNA: TGCAGCGTTGTTTTAGCGGGGACCGTCTACGAGCAGTACTTC.

The chain employs TRBV23-1 and TRBJ1-6, with D maybe TRBD1 (6 bases). TRBV23-1 belongs to the ORF category, with a function that is uncertain. The CDR3 covers 18 residues. V lost 4 bases and J lost 6, with 22 bases in between. For the CDR3, the DNA is TGCGCCAGCAGTCCGCGAAGTGGAGAGGGGGACCCTAATTCACCCCTCCACTTT. This gives the protein CASSPRSGEGDPNSPLHF.

The V and J genes are TRBV2 and TRBJ2-5, with 11 nucleotides matching TRBD2. CDR1 and CDR2 from the germline V gene are SNHLY and FYNNEI. V lost 5 bases and J lost 1; bases outside the gene matches: 3. The CDR3 has 15 amino acids. As DNA, the CDR3 is TGTGCCAGCAGTATAGCGGGAGGGCCCCAAGAGACCCAGTACTTC. It translates to CASSIAGGPQETQYF.

The V and J genes are TRBV3-1 (or the pseudogene TRBV3-2) and TRBJ1-3, with TRBD1 identical over 9 bases. V dropped 7 bases and J dropped 2; count of bases not matched to a gene: 3. The CDR3 is 14 residues long. Germline V gene sequence: CDR1 LGHDT, CDR2 YNNKEL (reference sequence). This chain's CDR3 is CASTRTGAGNTIYF. Here the CDR3 DNA reads TGTGCCAGCACCAGGACAGGGGCTGGAAACACCATATATTTT.

The rearrangement joins TRBV6-5 to TRBJ1-1; D call uncertain. The length of the CDR3 is 13 residues. The germline V gene has CDR1 MNHEY and CDR2 SVGAGI. The V end lost 6 bases, the J end lost 1 base, and 9 bases lay between the germline ends. CDR3 nucleotides: TGTGCCAGCAGGAACCGGGGGAACACTGAAGCTTTCTTT. Encoded protein: CASRNRGNTEAFF.

The V call is TRBV4-1, the J call TRBJ2-3, with D possibly TRBD2 on 6 matching bases. This CDR3 has 15 residues. The germline gives CDR1 MGHRA, CDR2 YSYEKL. With 1 base removed from V and 1 base from J, the gap between germline ends came to 9 bases. The CDR3 reads CASSQAGVGTDTQYF. For the CDR3, the DNA is TGCGCCAGCAGCCAAGCGGGAGTTGGCACAGATACGCAGTATTTT.

The V call is TRBV9, the J call TRBJ1-6; D remains ambiguous. Trimming removed 5 bases at V and 0 bases at J, with 15 bases between. The CDR3 is 17 amino acids. Germline lookup yields CDR1 SGDLS and CDR2 YYNGEE. CDR3 DNA: TGTGCCAGCAGTGGGGAAAACCCGATCTCCTATAATTCACCCCTCCACTTT. Translated, it gives CASSGENPISYNSPLHF.

The chain joins TRBV25-1 to TRBJ2-3; D is ambiguous. Trimming stripped 4 bases from V and 3 bases from J, with 5 bases between. In germline, CDR1 is MGHDK, CDR2 SYGVNS. The CDR3 contains 12 residues. CDR3 protein: CASSARTDTQYF. The CDR3 bases are TGTGCCAGCAGTGCCCGGACAGATACGCAGTATTTT. Drawing the rest from reference TRBV25-1 and TRBJ2-3, the complete variable domain is EADIYQTPRYLVIGTGKKITLECSQTMGHDKMYWYQQDPGMELHLIHYSYGVNSTEKGDLSSESTVSRIRTEHFPLTLESARPSHTSQYLCASSARTDTQYFGPGTRLTVL.

The rearrangement joins TRBV9 to TRBJ2-1, with 7 bases that match TRBD1. The germline V gene has CDR1 SGDLS and CDR2 YYNGEE. This CDR3 has 16 amino acids. With 0 bases clipped from V and 1 base from J, the junction kept 4 bases outside the gene matches. The CDR3 sequence is CASSVGGQWSYNEQFF. As DNA, the CDR3 is TGTGCCAGCAGCGTAGGGGGACAGTGGTCCTACAATGAGCAGTTCTTC.

The chain uses TRBV10-3 and TRBJ2-2; TRBD2 aligns across 7 bases. The J segment lost 3 bases and the V segment lost 3 bases, leaving 13 bases of the junction unmatched. CDR3 length: 18 residues. CDR1 and CDR2 from the germline V gene are ENHRY and SYGVKD. The DNA for the CDR3 is TGTGCCATCAGTGACTCAGAAAGGGGCGGGAGTGACACCGGGGAGCTGTTTTTT. This encodes CAISDSERGGSDTGELFF.

V usage is TRBV5-4 and J usage is TRBJ2-7; perhaps TRBD2 as D (6 bases). V was trimmed by 4 bases and J by 7 bases, leaving 21 bases between them. Germline values: CDR1 SGHNT, CDR2 YYREEE (reference sequence). The CDR3 loop spans 15 amino acids. The CDR3 sequence: CASSPGQGGTGEQYF. The CDR3 nucleotides are TGTGCCAGCAGCCCCGGGCAGGGAGGAACGGGGGAGCAGTACTTC.

The V call is TRBV6-6, the J call TRBJ2-7, with D tentatively TRBD1 or TRBD2 (5 bases each). This CDR3 region has 15 residues. Between the trimmed V and J ends, which lost 6 bases and 0 bases, there was a span of 15 bases. CDR1 and CDR2 (germline): MNHNY, SVGAGI (reference sequence). This CDR3 reads CASSPLGTSSYEQYV. In nucleotides, the CDR3 is TGTGCCAGCAGCCCCCTCGGGACGAGCTCCTACGAGCAGTACGTC.

The V call is TRBV7-2, the J call TRBJ2-3; TRBD1 might be the D (5 bases). Germline loops: CDR1 SGHTA, CDR2 FQGNSA. This CDR3 comprises 14 residues. Deletions cut 5 bases from V and 2 bases from J, with 11 bases between. CDR3 in DNA: TGTGCCAGCAGCCCCATGGGGCCCACAGATACGCAGTATTTT. It yields the protein CASSPMGPTDTQYF.

This chain uses TRBV5-4 with TRBJ1-2; D gene ambiguous. The CDR3 runs to 15 residues. The germline V and J ends were trimmed by 0 bases and 0 bases, with 9 bases remaining between them. Per germline, CDR1 SGHNT and CDR2 YYREEE (reference sequence). Written as DNA, the CDR3 is TGTGCCAGCAGCTTGGGGACCGCTGCTAACTATGGCTACACCTTC. Residues: CASSLGTAANYGYTF. Variable domain in full (rest from reference TRBV5-4 and TRBJ1-2): ETGVTQSPTHLIKTRGQQVTLRCSSQSGHNTVSWYQQALGQGPQFIFQYYREEENGRGNFPPRFSGLQFPNYSSELNVNALELDDSALYLCASSLGTAANYGYTFGSGTRLTVV.

This clone was observed once. The chain couples TRBV6-5 to TRBJ1-1, with 10 bases aligning to TRBD1. The germline gives CDR1 MNHEY, CDR2 SVGAGI. This CDR3 has 12 residues. V was clipped by 5 bases and J by 8 bases; unmatched bases: 2. This CDR3 is CASSRGQGEAFF. The CDR3 DNA reads TGTGCCAGCAGTAGGGGACAGGGGGAAGCTTTCTTT.

This clone turned up a few times. The chain joins TRBV10-3 to TRBJ1-5, with 7 bases fitting TRBD1. Trimming at V came to 3 bases and at J to 6 bases, leaving 5 bases not matched to a gene. The length of the CDR3 is 14 residues. In germline, CDR1 is ENHRY, CDR2 SYGVKD. The CDR3, as DNA: TGTGCCATCAGTGATGGTACAGGGGCTCAGCCCCAGCATTTT. Translating it yields CAISDGTGAQPQHF.

This chain links TRBV11-2 with TRBJ1-6; D is undetermined. The germline V gene encodes CDR1 SGHAT and CDR2 FQNNGV. CDR3 length: 15 amino acids. V gave up 0 bases and J gave up 5 bases, with 8 bases separating them. CDR3 DNA sequence: TGTGCCAGCAGCTTAGACGGGATGAATAATTCACCCCTCCACTTT. It translates to CASSLDGMNNSPLHF.

The rearrangement links TRBV5-4 to TRBJ1-3, with D hard to call. Deletions cut 0 bases from V and 2 bases from J, with 12 bases between. The CDR3 is made up of 16 amino acids. Germline V gene data show CDR1 as SGHNT and CDR2 as YYREEE (reference sequence). The CDR3 DNA follows: TGTGCCAGCAGCTTGGGGCCAGTAGGGCCTGGAAACACCATATATTTT. As protein: CASSLGPVGPGNTIYF.

This chain links TRBV15 with TRBJ1-1, with no clear D. Germline V gives CDR1 LNHNV, CDR2 YYDKDF (reference sequence). V was trimmed by 5 bases and J by 6 bases, leaving 10 bases between them. The CDR3 has 12 residues. Here the CDR3 reads CATSPLTPEAFF. The CDR3 DNA reads as TGTGCCACCAGCCCTCTGACCCCTGAAGCTTTCTTT.